This TCR beta chain was identified in a study of beta chain features in type 1 diabetes (dated by TCRdb to the late 2010s). For the study in its entirety: Mean age, gender distribution, total cell number and subset yield were not different between patients and healthy donors. Across all samples, about 110 million sorted cells were examined, and cell number per subset correlated strongly with RNA yield. In the study, recently diagnosed type 1 diabetes patients and matched healthy donors were compared on the TCRB repertoires of their sorted circulating CD4+ T cell subsets. Regulatory and stem cell-like memory subsets were isolated from only 8 patients and about 8 healthy donors, whereas naive and central memory subsets came from all 30 or so donors.

The paper as a whole reports these results and caveats: Shorter templates might have been favored by PCR, but patient and control samples were amplified and corrected together, so both groups would have been affected equally by any skew. Because cDNA was sequenced instead of genomic DNA, highly expressing activated cells could be over-represented, though the groups showed no difference in activation or CD3 levels. A moderate but significant shortening of TCRB CDR3 length was observed in type 1 diabetes patients in all four CD4+ subsets. Naive, central memory and regulatory TCRB repertoires appeared to be more alike among patients than among healthy donors. Patients with type 1 diabetes made fewer insertions and deleted more nucleotides at VDJ recombination sites, implying thymic rearrangement abnormalities. Only small numbers of individuals were included in the HLA sub-analyses, which left unresolved whether HLA type had any influence on TCRB rearrangement.

From each donor, a single peripheral blood sample of around 120 mL on average was drawn into heparinised tubes. A BD FACSAria II and a panel including CD45RO, CCR7, CD25, CD127, CD95 and CD27 were used to sort naive, central memory, regulatory and stem cell-like memory CD4+ T cells. Every sorted population had a purity above 98%. PBMCs were separated immediately by Lymphoprep density gradient centrifugation and were stained directly, without being cultured. Samples were stained and sorted in pairs, with one healthy donor and one patient per experiment, so that batch effects were minimized. The entire amount of isolated RNA was reverse transcribed using the High Capacity cDNA Reverse Transcription Kit, so the sequenced TCRB transcripts were expressed ones. Deep immunoSEQ sequencing was performed on naive, central memory and regulatory T cell samples, with an average of about 4 million total reads per sample. Sorted cells were lysed in RLT buffer, and RNA was extracted using DNase-treated RNeasy Micro or Mini kits according to cell number. To prevent cross-contamination, every cell subset was processed on its own, while patient and healthy donor samples were processed together. Using the immunoSEQ multiplex PCR, TCRB sequences were amplified from cDNA into 87-bp fragments spanning the CDR3 region. The amplicons were sequenced using the Illumina HiSeq platform. Regarding the original processing steps: Synthetic template baselines were used to correct PCR bias computationally, reads within Hamming distance 2 were collapsed, and singletons that could not be merged were discarded. Reads were aligned against IMGT so that V, D and J genes, CDR3 length and insertions or deletions at six rearrangement sites could be assigned. Clonotype counts were normalized to sorted cell number within each subset before computing true diversity and Gini coefficients with the tcR R package. The overlap coefficient, calculated on TCRB nucleotide sequences, was used to measure repertoire sharing. Sourced from immuneACCESS, this table was stored by TCRdb with only in-frame sequences that have V and J called. A share of the clones is absent; for the studies checked, an unresolved V gene accounts for under half, and the remainder has no known explanation. V, J and clone size reflect that table, while D and trimming were determined from the DNA. In this sample the table shows some 250,000 clones, around a quarter of which occur a single time. Roughly 4% of the sample belongs to the ten largest clones.

About this clone itself: No antigen is known for it. Per-base qualities were not stored, and no clone one base away is much larger.

The CDR3 sequence holds 16 residues, the cysteine and phenylalanine included. The CDR3 DNA has 48 bases and is translated from base 1. CDR1 SNHLY and CDR2 FYNNEI were looked up in the germline V gene. At the junction V is shortened by 6 bases and J by 1 base, with 16 bases in between. The chain is made from TRBV2 and TRBJ2-1; D gene: possibly TRBD2, on 6 matching bases. Sequencing input: central memory CD4+ T cells from blood. The receptor comes from a man aged 30-40 years in good health. The CDR3 loop reads CASRKGGTQSYNEQFF. The sequence in DNA is TGTGCCAGCAGGAAGGGCGGGACGCAGTCCTACAATGAGCAGTTCTTC.